This is a list of T cell receptor beta chains from one sample in a study of T-cell reconstitution after alpha-beta-depleted transplantation in children. TCRdb passed the PCR reads through MiXCR, listing each CDR3 protein once. The sample has approximately 500,000 distinct CDR3 sequences; roughly a tenth are singletons. The sample in question was PBMCs, obtained before TCRalphabeta/CD19-depleted stem cell transplant. The receptor source for this set is a child younger than 10 with inherited bone marrow failure, due to receive a stem cell transplant. CDR3s include the opening cysteine and the closing phenylalanine or tryptophan. D genes are given only for firm matches. Some rows have no size entry. The others give once, few or many, or a class for an expanded clone.

J,V,D,size,CDR3,DNA
TRBJ1-6,TRBV20-1,TRBD1,many,CSARDRQGRSPLHF,TGCAGTGCTAGAGATCGACAGGGACGGTCACCCCTCCACTTT
TRBJ1-3,TRBV4-3,-,many,CASSQDRSSGNTIYF,TGCGCCAGCAGCCAAGACCGCAGCTCTGGAAACACCATATATTTT
TRBJ2-1,TRBV5-1,-,many,CASSLYGAERQFF,TGCGCCAGCAGCTTGTACGGCGCCGAGAGGCAGTTCTTC
TRBJ2-3,TRBV21-1,-,many,CASSKMAGWRWDTQYF,TGTGCCAGCAGCAAAATGGCAGGATGGCGGTGGGATACGCAGTATTTT
TRBJ2-3,TRBV3-1,TRBD2,few,CASRPRLAALDTQYF,TGTGCCAGCAGGCCCCGTCTAGCGGCGTTAGATACGCAGTATTTT
TRBJ2-1,TRBV4-1,TRBD1,many,CASSQRTGFGEQFF,TGCGCCAGCAGCCAAAGGACAGGGTTTGGTGAGCAGTTCTTC
TRBJ1-4,TRBV5-1,-,-,CASTLRIARSEKLFF,TGCGCCAGCACCCTCCGGATTGCCCGAAGCGAAAAACTGTTTTTT
TRBJ1-1,TRBV24-1,TRBD1,many,CATSDPEQGDTEAFF,TGTGCCACCAGTGACCCTGAACAGGGGGACACTGAAGCTTTCTTT
TRBJ2-5,TRBV21-1,-,-,CASSIPGTQLQETQYF,TGTGCCAGCAGCATTCCGGGGACTCAACTACAAGAGACCCAGTACTTC
TRBJ2-5,TRBV7-2,-,many,CASSLGGDVETQYF,TGTGCCAGCAGCTTAGGAGGGGACGTGGAGACCCAGTACTTC
TRBJ2-1,TRBV12-3/TRBV12-4,-,many,CASSLSDSGNEQFF,TGTGCCAGCAGTTTATCCGATTCGGGCAATGAGCAGTTCTTC
TRBJ2-7,TRBV10-3,-,many,CAISESTGNYEQYF,TGTGCCATCAGTGAGTCCACAGGGAACTACGAGCAGTACTTC
TRBJ2-1,TRBV5-1,-,many,CASRARGLANEQFF,TGCGCCAGCAGGGCTCGTGGGCTAGCAAATGAGCAGTTCTTC
TRBJ1-1,TRBV10-1,-,many,CASSESSARDTEAFF,TGCGCCAGCAGTGAGTCGTCGGCGCGGGACACTGAAGCTTTCTTT
TRBJ2-5,TRBV5-1,-,few,CASSLGTGQGTKTQYF,TGCGCCAGCAGCTTGGGGACGGGGCAGGGGACCAAGACCCAGTACTTC
TRBJ2-1,TRBV28,TRBD2,many,CASRFSGRASYNEQFF,TGTGCCAGCAGATTCAGCGGGAGGGCCTCCTACAATGAGCAGTTCTTC